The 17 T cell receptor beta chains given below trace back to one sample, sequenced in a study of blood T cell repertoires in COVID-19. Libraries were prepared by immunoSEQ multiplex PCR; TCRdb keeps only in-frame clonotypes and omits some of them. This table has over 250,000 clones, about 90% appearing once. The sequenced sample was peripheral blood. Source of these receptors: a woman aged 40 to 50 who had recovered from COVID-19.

In nucleotides, the CDR3 is TGTGCCAGCAGCCCGGGACCGGGACAGGGAGATGAAAAACTGTTTTTT. This translates into CASSPGPGQGDEKLFF. This chain joins TRBV5-5 and TRBJ1-4, with 9 bases fitting TRBD1. Trimming took 4 bases from V and 6 from J; bases not matched to a gene: 10. Germline CDR1 SGHKS, CDR2 YYEKEE (reference sequence). The CDR3 has 16 residues.

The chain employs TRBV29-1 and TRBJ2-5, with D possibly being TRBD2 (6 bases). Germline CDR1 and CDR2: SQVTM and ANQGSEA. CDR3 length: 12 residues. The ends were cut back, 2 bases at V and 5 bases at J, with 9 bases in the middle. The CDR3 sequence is CSVESGRETQYF. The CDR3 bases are TGCAGCGTTGAATCTGGGAGGGAGACCCAGTACTTC. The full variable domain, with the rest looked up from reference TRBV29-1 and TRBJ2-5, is SAVISQKPSRDICQRGTSLTIQCQVDSQVTMMFWYRQQPGQSLTLIATANQGSEATYESGFVIDKFPISRPNLTFSTLTVSNMSPEDSSIYLCSVESGRETQYFGPGTRLLVL.

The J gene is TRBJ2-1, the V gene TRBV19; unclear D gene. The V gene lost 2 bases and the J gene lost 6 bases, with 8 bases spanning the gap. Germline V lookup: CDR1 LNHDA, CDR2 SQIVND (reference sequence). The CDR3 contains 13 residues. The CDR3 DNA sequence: TGTGCCAGTAGTATACTAAATGGCAATGAGCAGTTCTTC. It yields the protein CASSILNGNEQFF.

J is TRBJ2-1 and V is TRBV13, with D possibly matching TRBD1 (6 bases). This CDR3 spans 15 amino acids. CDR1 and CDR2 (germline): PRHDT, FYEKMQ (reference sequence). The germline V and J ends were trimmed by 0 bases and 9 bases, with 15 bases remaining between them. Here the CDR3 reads CASSLGRGIHTEQFF. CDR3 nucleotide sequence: TGTGCCAGCAGCTTAGGCAGGGGAATACATACTGAGCAGTTCTTC.

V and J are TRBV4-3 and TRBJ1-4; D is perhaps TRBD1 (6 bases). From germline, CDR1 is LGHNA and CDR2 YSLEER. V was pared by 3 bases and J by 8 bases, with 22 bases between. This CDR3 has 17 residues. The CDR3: CASSHASAGAGGEKLFF. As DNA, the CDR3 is TGCGCCAGCAGCCACGCCTCGGCGGGGGCCGGAGGAGAAAAACTGTTTTTT.

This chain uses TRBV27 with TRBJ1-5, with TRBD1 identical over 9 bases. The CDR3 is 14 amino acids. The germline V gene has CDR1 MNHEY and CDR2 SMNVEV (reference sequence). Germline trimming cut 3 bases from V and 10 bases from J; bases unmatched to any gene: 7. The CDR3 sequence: CASSLSQGAPPQHF. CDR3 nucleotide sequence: TGTGCCAGCAGTTTGTCACAGGGGGCGCCTCCCCAGCATTTT.

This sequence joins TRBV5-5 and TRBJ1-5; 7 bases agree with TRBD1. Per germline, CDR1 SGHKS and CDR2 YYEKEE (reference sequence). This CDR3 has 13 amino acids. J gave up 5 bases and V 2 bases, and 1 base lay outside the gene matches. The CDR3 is CASSFTGDQPQHF. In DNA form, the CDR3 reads TGTGCCAGCAGCTTTACAGGGGATCAGCCCCAGCATTTT.

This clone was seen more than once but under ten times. CDR3 coding DNA: TGTGCCTCCGGACAGGGGCATAACACTGAAGCTTTCTTT. Protein: CASGQGHNTEAFF. The chain has TRBV19 and TRBJ1-1; 9 nucleotides align to TRBD1. The CDR3 loop spans 13 amino acids. V gave up 11 bases and J gave up 2 bases; unmatched junction bases: 6. Germline assignment: CDR1 LNHDA and CDR2 SQIVND (reference sequence).

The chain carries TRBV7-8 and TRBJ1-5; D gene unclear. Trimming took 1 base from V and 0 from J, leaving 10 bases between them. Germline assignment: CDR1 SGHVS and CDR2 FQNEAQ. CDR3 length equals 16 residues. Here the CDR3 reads CASSLVSGISNQPQHF. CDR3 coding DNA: TGTGCCAGCAGCTTAGTGTCGGGTATTAGCAATCAGCCCCAGCATTTT.

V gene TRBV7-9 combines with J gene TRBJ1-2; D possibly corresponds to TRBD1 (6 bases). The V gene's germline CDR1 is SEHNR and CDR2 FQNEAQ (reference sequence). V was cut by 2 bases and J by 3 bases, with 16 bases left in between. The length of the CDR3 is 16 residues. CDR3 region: CASSLPRGDGYYGYTF. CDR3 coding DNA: TGTGCCAGCAGCTTACCCAGGGGCGACGGTTACTATGGCTACACCTTC.

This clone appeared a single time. The CDR3 loop reads CASSLVRGNTEAFF. In DNA, the CDR3 is TGCGCCAGCAGCCTGGTCAGGGGGAACACTGAAGCTTTCTTT. The chain employs TRBV4-1 and TRBJ1-1, with a tentative D call TRBD1 (6 bases). Germline assignment: CDR1 MGHRA and CDR2 YSYEKL. There are 14 residues in the CDR3. The V end was cut by 4 bases, the J end by 1 base, with 10 bases between.

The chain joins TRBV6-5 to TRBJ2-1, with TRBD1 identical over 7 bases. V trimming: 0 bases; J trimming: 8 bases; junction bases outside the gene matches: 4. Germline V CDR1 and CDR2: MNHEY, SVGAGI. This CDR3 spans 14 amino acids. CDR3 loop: CASSYSQGRDEQFF. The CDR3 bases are TGTGCCAGCAGTTACTCACAGGGGCGGGATGAGCAGTTCTTC.

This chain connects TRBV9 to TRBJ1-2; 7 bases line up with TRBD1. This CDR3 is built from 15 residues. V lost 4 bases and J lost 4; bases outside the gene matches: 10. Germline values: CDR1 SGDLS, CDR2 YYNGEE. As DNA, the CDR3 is TGTGCCAGCAGCCCCCAGGGGGACCTATCCTATGGCTACACCTTC. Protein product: CASSPQGDLSYGYTF.

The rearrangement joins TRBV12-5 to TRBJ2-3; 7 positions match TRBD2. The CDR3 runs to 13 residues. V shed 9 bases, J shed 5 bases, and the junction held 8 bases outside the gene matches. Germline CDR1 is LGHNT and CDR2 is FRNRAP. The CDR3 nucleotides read TGTGCTAGCGGGACTACGGTTAGAGATACGCAGTATTTT. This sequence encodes CASGTTVRDTQYF.

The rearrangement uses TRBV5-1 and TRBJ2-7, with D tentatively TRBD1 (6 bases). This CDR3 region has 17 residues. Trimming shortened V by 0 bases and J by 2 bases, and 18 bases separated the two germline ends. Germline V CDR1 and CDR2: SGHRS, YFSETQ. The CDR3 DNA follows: TGCGCCAGCAGCTTGGGACCTACCGGGACACAGACCTACGAGCAGTACTTC. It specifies CASSLGPTGTQTYEQYF.

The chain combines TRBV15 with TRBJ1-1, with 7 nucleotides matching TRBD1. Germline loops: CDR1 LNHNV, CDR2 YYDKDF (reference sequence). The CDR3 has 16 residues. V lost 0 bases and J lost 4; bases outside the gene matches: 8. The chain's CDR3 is CATSRDAGQAGTEAFF. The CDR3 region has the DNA TGTGCCACCAGCAGAGATGCCGGACAGGCGGGCACTGAAGCTTTCTTT.

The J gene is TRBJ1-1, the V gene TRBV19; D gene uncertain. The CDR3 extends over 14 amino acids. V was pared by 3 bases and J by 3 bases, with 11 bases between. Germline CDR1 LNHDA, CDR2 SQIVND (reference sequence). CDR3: CASSIYSLDTEAFF. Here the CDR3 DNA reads TGTGCCAGTAGTATCTACAGTTTGGACACTGAAGCTTTCTTT.